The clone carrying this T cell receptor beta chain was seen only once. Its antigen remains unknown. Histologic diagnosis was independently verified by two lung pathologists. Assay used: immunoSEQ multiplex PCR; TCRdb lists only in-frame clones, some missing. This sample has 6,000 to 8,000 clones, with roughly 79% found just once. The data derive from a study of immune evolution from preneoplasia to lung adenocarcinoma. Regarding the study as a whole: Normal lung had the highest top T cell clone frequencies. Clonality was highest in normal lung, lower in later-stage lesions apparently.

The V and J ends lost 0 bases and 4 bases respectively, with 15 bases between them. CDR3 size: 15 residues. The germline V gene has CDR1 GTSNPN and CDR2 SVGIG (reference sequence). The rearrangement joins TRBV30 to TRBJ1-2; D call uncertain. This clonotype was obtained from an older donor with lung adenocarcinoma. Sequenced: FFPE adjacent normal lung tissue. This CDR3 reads CAWSVPQRGSYGYTF. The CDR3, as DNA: TGTGCCTGGAGTGTACCACAGCGTGGCAGCTATGGCTACACCTTC.